This T cell receptor beta chain was identified during a study of human T cells and chemical hapten exposure. Study observations and caveats: DPC sensitization left the count of TCRs above 1 in 1000 unchanged.

Time point of the sample: healthy volunteer bleed at 2 weeks. From whole blood left unfractionated, total RNA was extracted. The study's library attached unique molecular identifiers to single cDNA molecules. One entry per CDR3 protein, called by TCRdb with MiXCR from the RACE reads. The sample includes over 85,000 distinct CDR3 sequences, approximately 9.7% of them seen just once. Per the germline V gene, CDR1 is MDHEN and CDR2 is SYDVKM. This CDR3 has 15 amino acids. V was trimmed by 7 bases and J by 4 bases, leaving 20 bases between them. Concerning this clonotype itself: Its antigen is unidentified.

The chain is built from TRBV28 and TRBJ2-7; TRBD2 might be the D (6 bases). The sample was whole blood. This TCR was recovered from a female donor in good health. Some clones in this sample may be carry-over from other donors' samples. The CDR3 coding sequence is TGTGCCAGCACCTCCGTCGGAGGGGAAGTGTACGAGCAGTACTTC. The encoded protein is CASTSVGGEVYEQYF.